The 12 T cell receptor beta chains given below trace back to one sample, sequenced in a study of T cell responses to AZD1222 COVID-19 vaccine. Only in-frame clones appear in the TCRdb table, and some are missing; sequencing was by immunoSEQ multiplex PCR. The table lists 150,000 to 200,000 clones, 92% of them singletons. This material consisted of peripheral blood, taken 28 days after the second AZD1222 dose. These receptors were obtained from an adult who received the AZD1222 COVID-19 vaccine.

This sequence joins TRBV6-1 and TRBJ1-1, with TRBD1 matching 10 bases. This CDR3 spans 17 amino acids. J lost 5 bases, V lost 4 bases, and 13 bases had no gene match. Germline V gives CDR1 MNHNS, CDR2 SASEGT. In nucleotides, the CDR3 is TGTGCCAGCAGTGCTCTCGGGACAGGGGAAAGTTGGACTGAAGCTTTCTTT. It yields the protein CASSALGTGESWTEAFF.

The chain is built from TRBV6-5 and TRBJ1-2; 9 bases are a match to TRBD1. The germline V gene encodes CDR1 MNHEY and CDR2 SVGAGI. The CDR3 is 15 residues long. Trimming at V came to 2 bases and at J to 5 bases, leaving 6 bases not matched to a gene. In DNA, the CDR3 is TGTGCCAGCAGTTACGGATCCGGGACAGGGTATGGCTACACCTTC. As protein: CASSYGSGTGYGYTF.

The chain has TRBV6-6 and TRBJ2-7; D unresolved. The CDR3 is 13 residues long. Germline V gene lookup returns CDR1 MNHNY and CDR2 SVGAGI (reference sequence). Between the trimmed V and J ends, which lost 4 bases and 0 bases, there was a span of 7 bases. The CDR3 DNA reads TGTGCCAGCAGTTCGACGGGCTCCTACGAGCAGTACTTC. This gives the protein CASSSTGSYEQYF.

This clone is medium-sized (0.01 to 0.1%) within its sample. This chain connects TRBV14 to TRBJ1-2, with a tentative D call TRBD1 (6 bases). V lost 1 base, J lost 4 bases, and 13 bases lay in between. The CDR3 loop spans 15 amino acids. Germline V gene lookup returns CDR1 SGHDN and CDR2 FVKESK. CDR3 DNA sequence: TGTGCCAGCAGCCAAGGGACAGCCCCAATCTATGGCTACACCTTC. Translation gives CASSQGTAPIYGYTF.

The rearrangement links TRBV18 to TRBJ1-2, with 7 bases fitting TRBD1. V gave up 0 bases and J gave up 7 bases; unmatched junction bases: 11. This CDR3 has 16 residues. Germline V lookup: CDR1 KGHSH, CDR2 LQKENI. The CDR3 region has the DNA TGTGCCAGCTCACCACCAGGGGGACAGAGCAAGGGTGGCTACACCTTC. This encodes CASSPPGGQSKGGYTF.

This rearrangement joins TRBV18 to TRBJ2-3; D is unclear. CDR3 length: 12 residues. Germline CDR1 and CDR2: KGHSH and LQKENI. Trimming shortened V by 6 bases and J by 2 bases, and 6 bases separated the two germline ends. CDR3 in DNA: TGTGCCAGCTCGCTCGACACAGATACGCAGTATTTT. It encodes CASSLDTDTQYF.

The rearrangement joins TRBV5-1 to TRBJ2-7; D possibly corresponds to TRBD2 (6 bases). Germline assignment: CDR1 SGHRS and CDR2 YFSETQ. V was shortened by 2 bases and J by 2 bases, with 11 bases between the two germline ends. This CDR3 is 14 amino acids long. This CDR3 reads CASSLRTIPYEQYF. CDR3 bases: TGCGCCAGCAGCTTACGGACTATCCCCTACGAGCAGTACTTC.

V gene TRBV7-3 combines with J gene TRBJ1-2, with 7 nucleotides matching TRBD1. The CDR3 totals 13 residues. CDR1 is SGHTA, CDR2 FQGTGA, per germline. V was pared by 3 bases and J by 8 bases, with 6 bases of the junction left unmatched. CDR3 nucleotides: TGTGCCAGCAGCTTTGAAGGGGGCTACGGCTACACCTTC. It codes for CASSFEGGYGYTF.

The chain joins TRBV29-1 to TRBJ1-1; D call uncertain. Trimming left V 3 bases short and J 5 bases short, with 16 bases between. The CDR3 totals 14 residues. CDR1 SQVTM and CDR2 ANQGSEA come from the germline V gene. The CDR3 sequence is CSVESLTKRTEAFF. The CDR3 bases are TGCAGCGTTGAGTCGCTGACAAAAAGGACTGAAGCTTTCTTT. Together with reference TRBV29-1 and TRBJ1-1, the CDR3 gives the full variable domain: SAVISQKPSRDICQRGTSLTIQCQVDSQVTMMFWYRQQPGQSLTLIATANQGSEATYESGFVIDKFPISRPNLTFSTLTVSNMSPEDSSIYLCSVESLTKRTEAFFGQGTRLTVV.

V and J are TRBV11-2 and TRBJ2-7; 8 bases map to TRBD1. Germline assignment: CDR1 SGHAT and CDR2 FQNNGV. V shed 6 bases, J shed 4 bases, and the junction held 8 bases outside the gene matches. This CDR3 is 14 amino acids long. This CDR3 is CASSFDRGSYEQYF. The CDR3, as DNA: TGTGCCAGCAGTTTCGACAGGGGCTCATACGAGCAGTACTTC.

The rearrangement joins TRBV7-3 to TRBJ1-2; D gene uncertain. The CDR3 length is 15 residues. Trimming left V 5 bases short and J 2 bases short, with 15 bases between. The V gene's germline CDR1 is SGHTA and CDR2 FQGTGA. The CDR3 DNA sequence: TGTGCCAGCAGCCAAGGCCCAGGACGAAACTATGGCTACACCTTC. Amino acids: CASSQGPGRNYGYTF.

J is TRBJ1-5 and V is TRBV4-1; D call uncertain. Trimming took 0 bases from V and 7 from J, leaving 4 bases between them. Per the germline V gene, CDR1 is MGHRA and CDR2 is YSYEKL. The length of the CDR3 is 12 residues. The CDR3 sequence is CASSQEGQPQHF. CDR3 bases: TGCGCCAGCAGCCAAGAGGGCCAGCCCCAGCATTTT.